This T cell receptor (beta chain) was documented in a study of CD8 T cells in ankylosing spondylitis. Findings and caveats of the study: Made up of eight highly homologous variants, a TCR beta motif appeared characteristic of ankylosing spondylitis blood.

Germline values: CDR1 DFQATT, CDR2 SNEGSKA (reference sequence). This CDR3 is 12 amino acids long. V was clipped by 6 bases and J by 4 bases, with 11 bases between them. As to this clonotype: Its antigen is unknown.

In making TCR beta libraries, quantitative 5'-RACE with molecular barcodes was used. TCRdb called the 5' RACE reads again in MiXCR, with one record for every CDR3 protein. The sample lists 500,000 to 650,000 distinct CDR3 sequences, approximately 5.3% seen once, with approximately 3.5% in the top ten. The TCR originated in a male donor with ankylosing spondylitis. What was sequenced was blood, either unsorted or a sorted T cell fraction (not recorded which). The chain couples TRBV20-1 to TRBJ2-3; no clear D gene. CDR3 sequence reads: CSATTRPDTQYF. In DNA form, the CDR3 reads TGCAGTGCCACGACCCGGCCAGATACGCAGTATTTT.